The 31 T cell receptor beta chains below all came from one sample that was sequenced in a study of blood T cell repertoires in COVID-19. Assay: immunoSEQ multiplex PCR; the TCRdb copy retains only in-frame clones and omits some. The sample includes 300,000 or so clones, 65% to 90% of them seen just once. Sequenced: PBMCs or T cells enriched from blood (not recorded which). The receptor set was obtained from a woman in her 40s with acute COVID-19.

For this clone: The sample holds other DNA sequences that translate to the same CDR3. This rearrangement joins TRBV24-1 to TRBJ2-5; 7 bases are shared with TRBD1. CDR3 length: 12 residues. Germline-derived CDR1 and CDR2 are KGHDR and SFDVKD. The junction had 1 base not matched to a gene; V was cut back by 9 bases and J by 1 base. CDR3 in DNA: TGTGCCACCCGGGACAGCCAAGAGACCCAGTACTTC. Encoded protein: CATRDSQETQYF.

V is TRBV29-1 and J is TRBJ2-3, with D possibly TRBD2 on 6 matching bases. Germline V gene lookup returns CDR1 SQVTM and CDR2 ANQGSEA. Trimming pared 3 bases from V and 5 bases from J, leaving 12 bases between. CDR3 length: 13 amino acids. CDR3 sequence: CSVDRQTRDTQYF. In DNA form, the CDR3 reads TGCAGCGTTGATCGGCAGACTAGAGATACGCAGTATTTT.

The rearrangement joins TRBV7-9 to TRBJ2-2, with 10 positions matching TRBD1. Germline loops: CDR1 SEHNR, CDR2 FQNEAQ (reference sequence). The CDR3 is made up of 16 amino acids. Unmatched junction bases numbered 9, after V lost 5 bases and J lost 6 bases. CDR3 sequence reads: CASSPDRGREAGELFF. The CDR3 nucleotides read TGTGCCAGCAGCCCCGACAGGGGGCGGGAAGCCGGGGAGCTGTTTTTT.

V usage is TRBV2 and J usage is TRBJ1-5; 10 nucleotides agree with TRBD1. This CDR3 region has 15 residues. The V gene's germline CDR1 is SNHLY and CDR2 FYNNEI. Trimming at V came to 7 bases and at J to 11 bases, leaving 14 bases not matched to a gene. CDR3: CASTDGRTGGMSQHF. CDR3 sequence (DNA): TGTGCCAGCACCGACGGAAGGACAGGGGGAATGTCCCAGCATTTT.

The V gene is TRBV28, the J gene TRBJ2-1, with 8 bases lining up with TRBD1. J was trimmed by 5 bases and V by 5 bases; bases with no gene match: 11. The CDR3 has 16 residues. Germline V gives CDR1 MDHEN, CDR2 SYDVKM. DNA of the CDR3: TGTGCCAGCAGTCACATGGAGGGGACAGGCAACAATGAGCAGTTCTTC. The encoded protein is CASSHMEGTGNNEQFF.

The chain has TRBV7-3 and TRBJ1-2; possibly TRBD1 for D (6 bases). V lost 6 bases to trimming and J lost 4 bases, with 21 bases between them. This CDR3 region has 16 residues. The V gene's germline CDR1 is SGHTA and CDR2 FQGTGA. This CDR3 reads CASREQGTLTSYGYTF. The CDR3 bases are TGTGCCAGCAGAGAACAGGGAACCCTTACGTCCTATGGCTACACCTTC.

In its sample, this clone was seen once. The chain is built from TRBV19 and TRBJ1-5, with 11 bases that match TRBD1. This CDR3 contains 16 residues. V trimming: 9 bases; J trimming: 0 bases; junction bases outside the gene matches: 7. Germline V gene data show CDR1 as LNHDA and CDR2 as SQIVND (reference sequence). This CDR3 is CASRDRGRVSNQPQHF. CDR3 nucleotide sequence: TGTGCCAGCCGGGACAGGGGGAGAGTTAGCAATCAGCCCCAGCATTTT.

The chain recombines TRBV18 with TRBJ1-5; TRBD1 matches 7 bases. V lost 5 bases to trimming and J lost 4 bases; unmatched junction nucleotides: 20. CDR1 is KGHSH and CDR2 is LQKENI in the germline V gene. This CDR3 is built from 19 residues. The CDR3 coding sequence is TGTGCCAGCTCAAAACCGGGACAGTTCTTTGCCAACCGGAATCAGCCCCAGCATTTT. Translating it yields CASSKPGQFFANRNQPQHF.

The V call is TRBV19, the J call TRBJ1-2; TRBD1 aligns across 11 bases. This CDR3 comprises 16 residues. Germline CDR1 and CDR2: LNHDA and SQIVND (reference sequence). After removal of 4 bases from V and 3 bases from J, the junction contained 7 bases not matched to a gene. CDR3 in amino acids: CASSRGQGVSYYGYTF. CDR3 nucleotide sequence: TGTGCCAGTAGTAGGGGACAGGGGGTATCCTACTATGGCTACACCTTC.

The V gene is TRBV9, the J gene TRBJ1-2; D unclear. V was trimmed by 2 bases and J by 5 bases, leaving 10 bases between them. CDR1 SGDLS and CDR2 YYNGEE come from the germline V gene. This CDR3 is built from 13 residues. The DNA of the CDR3 is TGTGCCAGCAGCGTTCCCGGGAGGTATGGCTACACCTTC. Residues: CASSVPGRYGYTF.

The rearrangement links TRBV5-1 to TRBJ1-1; 9 nucleotides match TRBD1. From germline, CDR1 is SGHRS and CDR2 YFSETQ. This CDR3 has 16 amino acids. The junction had 13 bases not matched to a gene; V was cut back by 4 bases and J by 6 bases. The CDR3 loop is CASSAGTGFVVAEAFF. In DNA, the CDR3 is TGCGCCAGCAGCGCTGGGACAGGGTTTGTGGTTGCTGAAGCTTTCTTT.

V and J are TRBV6-2 or TRBV6-3 and TRBJ1-2; no reliable D call. The V gene's germline CDR1 is MNHEY and CDR2 SVGEGT. CDR3 size: 13 residues. The V end was cut by 2 bases, the J end by 5 bases, with 9 bases between. In DNA, the CDR3 is TGTGCCAGCAGTTACGTGGCAAATTATGGCTACACCTTC. Translated, it gives CASSYVANYGYTF.

This chain joins TRBV6-5 and TRBJ2-3, with a weak D call TRBD2 (6 bases). V was cut by 9 bases and J by 4 bases, with 20 bases left in between. This CDR3 is 15 amino acids long. Per germline, CDR1 MNHEY and CDR2 SVGAGI. This CDR3 is CASTTGGWRADTQYF. Here the CDR3 DNA reads TGTGCCAGTACTACTGGGGGGTGGAGGGCAGATACGCAGTATTTT.

The rearrangement joins TRBV7-2 to TRBJ2-3, with 7 bases fitting TRBD2. This CDR3 contains 17 residues. J lost 2 bases, V lost 1 base, and 9 bases had no gene match. CDR1 and CDR2 (germline): SGHTA, FQGNSA. CDR3 sequence (DNA): TGTGCCAGCAGCTTAGACGGAGCTAGCGGAAACACAGATACGCAGTATTTT. It yields the protein CASSLDGASGNTDTQYF.

The chain couples TRBV10-3 to TRBJ2-6; tentative D call: TRBD1 (6 bases). V was trimmed by 5 bases and J by 0 bases, leaving 8 bases between them. The CDR3 contains 15 residues. From germline, CDR1 is ENHRY and CDR2 SYGVKD. This CDR3 is CAISRTVSGANVLTF. The CDR3 DNA reads as TGTGCCATCAGTAGGACAGTCTCTGGGGCCAACGTCCTGACTTTC.

The chain joins TRBV28 to TRBJ2-2, with D tentatively TRBD2 (7 bases). V was shortened by 8 bases and J by 4 bases, with 11 bases between the two germline ends. The CDR3 totals 13 residues. Per the germline V gene, CDR1 is MDHEN and CDR2 is SYDVKM. CDR3 in DNA: TGTGCCAGCCAAGGGGGGGGCACCGGGGAGCTGTTTTTT. It encodes CASQGGGTGELFF.

This sequence joins TRBV11-2 and TRBJ1-2; D ambiguous. The CDR3 spans 13 residues. V shed 2 bases and J shed 10 bases, with 14 bases lying between them. The V gene's germline CDR1 is SGHAT and CDR2 FQNNGV. The CDR3 DNA sequence: TGTGCCAGCAGCTTATACCCGGTTTTCCCCTACACCTTC. It is translated as CASSLYPVFPYTF.

The chain couples TRBV6-5 to TRBJ2-1; TRBD2 matches 10 bases. The CDR3 is made up of 14 amino acids. Germline assignment: CDR1 MNHEY and CDR2 SVGAGI. V was clipped by 7 bases and J by 10 bases; unmatched bases: 10. The CDR3 spells CASMMLLAGNEQFF. As DNA, the CDR3 is TGTGCCAGCATGATGTTACTAGCGGGGAACGAGCAGTTCTTC.

This chain uses TRBV27 with TRBJ2-7, with 7 bases lining up with TRBD2. V shed 6 bases, J shed 1 base, and the junction held 3 bases outside the gene matches. The CDR3 loop spans 13 amino acids. Germline lookup yields CDR1 MNHEY and CDR2 SMNVEV (reference sequence). The CDR3 reads CASRRGGSYEQYF. In DNA, the CDR3 is TGTGCCAGCAGACGGGGAGGGTCCTACGAGCAGTACTTC.

This chain uses TRBV19 with TRBJ1-1, with D perhaps TRBD1 (5 bases). The germline CDR1 and CDR2 sequences are LNHDA and SQIVND (reference sequence). The V end was cut by 1 base, the J end by 3 bases, with 18 bases between. The CDR3 sequence is 17 residues long. The CDR3 protein is CASSIAFGRGSDTEAFF. Written as DNA, the CDR3 is TGTGCCAGTAGTATAGCGTTCGGGAGGGGATCGGACACTGAAGCTTTCTTT.

This clone was counted between two and nine times. The rearrangement links TRBV4-3 to TRBJ2-7; 8 bases fit TRBD1. The length of the CDR3 is 13 residues. V shed 4 bases, J shed 5 bases, and the junction held 4 bases outside the gene matches. The germline V gene has CDR1 LGHNA and CDR2 YSLEER. The CDR3 bases are TGCGCCAGCAGCCTTCGGACAGGGCACGAGCAGTACTTC. Translation gives CASSLRTGHEQYF.

The chain employs TRBV29-1 and TRBJ1-1; possibly TRBD1 for D (5 bases). Germline V lookup: CDR1 SQVTM, CDR2 ANQGSEA. This CDR3 has 12 residues. The V end was cut by 3 bases, the J end by 11 bases, with 16 bases between. CDR3 region: CSVDRGGSLAFF. CDR3 coding DNA: TGCAGCGTTGATCGGGGGGGGTCTTTGGCTTTCTTT.

J is TRBJ1-4 and V is TRBV10-3; 8 bases agree with TRBD1. J was trimmed by 8 bases and V by 5 bases; bases with no gene match: 4. Germline V gene lookup returns CDR1 ENHRY and CDR2 SYGVKD. The CDR3 has 13 amino acids. DNA of the CDR3: TGTGCCATCAGTCCGGACAGGGTCGAAAAACTGTTTTTT. This gives the protein CAISPDRVEKLFF.

The chain links TRBV7-6 to TRBJ1-2; 9 bases match TRBD1. The germline V gene encodes CDR1 SGHVS and CDR2 FNYEAQ. V lost 1 base, J lost 8 bases, and 8 bases stayed unmatched. The CDR3 sequence is 15 residues long. CDR3 coding DNA: TGTGCCAGCAGCTTAGTAGTTGGGACAGGGTACGGCTACACCTTC. This gives the protein CASSLVVGTGYGYTF.

A single count supports this clone. This chain uses TRBV6-1 with TRBJ2-3; D possibly corresponds to TRBD1 (7 bases). Deletions cut 2 bases from V and 2 bases from J, with 23 bases between. Germline CDR1 and CDR2: MNHNS and SASEGT. The CDR3 is 19 amino acids. CDR3 bases: TGTGCCAGCAGTGAAAGTTGGTCTGTGCAGGGGGGATTCACAGATACGCAGTATTTT. Translating it yields CASSESWSVQGGFTDTQYF.

This chain links TRBV5-1 with TRBJ2-7, with D perhaps matching TRBD1 (6 bases). The CDR3 has 13 amino acids. Germline values: CDR1 SGHRS, CDR2 YFSETQ. The ends were cut back, 3 bases at V and 3 bases at J, with 10 bases in the middle. CDR3 protein: CASSYQQGYEQYF. As DNA, the CDR3 is TGCGCCAGCAGCTACCAACAGGGCTACGAGCAGTACTTC.

The table lists this clone with many counts. The chain joins TRBV5-5 to TRBJ2-7, with 9 bases identical to TRBD1. This CDR3 is 15 amino acids long. Germline-derived CDR1 and CDR2 are SGHKS and YYEKEE (reference sequence). J was trimmed by 6 bases and V by 6 bases; bases with no gene match: 13. The CDR3 sequence is CASIRDRDRVREQYF. The CDR3, as DNA: TGTGCCAGCATACGAGACCGGGACAGGGTCCGCGAGCAGTACTTC.

The V call is TRBV7-2, the J call TRBJ2-7; 12 nucleotides match TRBD2. Germline CDR1 SGHTA, CDR2 FQGNSA. The CDR3 covers 17 residues. V shed 5 bases and J 5 bases; nucleotides not matched to a gene: 13. CDR3 region: CASSPRPTSGSFHEQYF. The CDR3 nucleotides are TGTGCCAGCAGCCCCCGACCGACTAGCGGGAGTTTCCACGAGCAGTACTTC.

J is TRBJ1-2 and V is TRBV19; D is unclear. The V gene lost 3 bases and the J gene lost 2 bases, with 4 bases spanning the gap. CDR3 size: 12 residues. Germline CDR1 and CDR2: LNHDA and SQIVND (reference sequence). CDR3 region: CASSIVNYGYTF. CDR3 in DNA: TGTGCCAGTAGTATTGTAAACTATGGCTACACCTTC.

The genes are TRBV4-3 and TRBJ1-6, with D possibly being TRBD1 (5 bases). The germline gives CDR1 LGHNA, CDR2 YSLEER. CDR3 length: 15 residues. Trimming pared 1 base from V and 3 bases from J, leaving 7 bases between. CDR3 amino acids: CASSQGQNYNSPLHF. The CDR3 DNA is TGCGCCAGCAGCCAAGGACAGAACTATAATTCACCCCTCCACTTT.

The V gene is TRBV7-3, the J gene TRBJ2-1; TRBD2 matches at 10 bases. The CDR3 sequence is 16 residues long. V dropped 0 bases and J dropped 7; count of bases not matched to a gene: 6. Per the germline V gene, CDR1 is SGHTA and CDR2 is FQGTGA. The CDR3 DNA sequence: TGTGCCAGCAGCTTAACCTCATCTAGCGGGAGAAATGAGCAGTTCTTC. Protein sequence: CASSLTSSSGRNEQFF.